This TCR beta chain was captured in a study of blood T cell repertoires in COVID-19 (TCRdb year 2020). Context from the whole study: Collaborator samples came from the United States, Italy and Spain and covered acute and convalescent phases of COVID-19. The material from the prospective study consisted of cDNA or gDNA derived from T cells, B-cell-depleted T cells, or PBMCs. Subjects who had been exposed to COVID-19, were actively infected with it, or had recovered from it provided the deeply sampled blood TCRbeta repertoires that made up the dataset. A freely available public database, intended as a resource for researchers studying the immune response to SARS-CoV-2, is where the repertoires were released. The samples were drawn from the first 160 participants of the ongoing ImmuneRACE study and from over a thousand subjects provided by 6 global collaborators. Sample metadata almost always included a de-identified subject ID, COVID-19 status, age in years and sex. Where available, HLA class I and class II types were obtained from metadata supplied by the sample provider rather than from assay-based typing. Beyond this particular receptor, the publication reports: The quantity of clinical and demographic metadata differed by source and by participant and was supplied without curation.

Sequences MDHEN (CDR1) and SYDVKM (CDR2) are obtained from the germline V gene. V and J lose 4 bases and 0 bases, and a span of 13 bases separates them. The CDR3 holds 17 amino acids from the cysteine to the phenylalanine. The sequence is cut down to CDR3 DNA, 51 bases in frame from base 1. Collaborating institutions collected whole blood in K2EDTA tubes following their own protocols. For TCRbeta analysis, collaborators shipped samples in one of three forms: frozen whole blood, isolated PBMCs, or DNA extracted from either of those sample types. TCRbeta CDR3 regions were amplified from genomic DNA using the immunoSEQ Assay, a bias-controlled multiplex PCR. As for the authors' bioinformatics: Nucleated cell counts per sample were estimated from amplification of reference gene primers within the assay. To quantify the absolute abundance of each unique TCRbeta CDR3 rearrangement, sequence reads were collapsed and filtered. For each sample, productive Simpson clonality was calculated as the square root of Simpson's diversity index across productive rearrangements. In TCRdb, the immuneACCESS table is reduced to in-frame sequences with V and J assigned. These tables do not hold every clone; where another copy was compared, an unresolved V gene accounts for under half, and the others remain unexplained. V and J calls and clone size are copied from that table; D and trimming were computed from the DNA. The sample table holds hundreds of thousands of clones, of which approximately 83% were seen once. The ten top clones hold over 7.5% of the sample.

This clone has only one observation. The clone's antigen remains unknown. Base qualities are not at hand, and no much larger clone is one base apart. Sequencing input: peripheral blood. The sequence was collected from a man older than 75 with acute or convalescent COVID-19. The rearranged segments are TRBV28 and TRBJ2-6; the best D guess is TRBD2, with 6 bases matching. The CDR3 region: CASSSPLGGSGANVLTF. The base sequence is TGTGCCAGCAGTTCCCCGTTGGGGGGCTCTGGGGCCAACGTCCTGACTTTC. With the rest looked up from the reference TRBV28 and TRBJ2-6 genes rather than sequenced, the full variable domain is DVKVTQSSRYLVKRTGEKVFLECVQDMDHENMFWYRQDPGLGLRLIYFSYDVKMKEKGDIPEGYSVSREKKERFSLILESASTNQTSMYLCASSSPLGGSGANVLTFGAGSRLTVL.